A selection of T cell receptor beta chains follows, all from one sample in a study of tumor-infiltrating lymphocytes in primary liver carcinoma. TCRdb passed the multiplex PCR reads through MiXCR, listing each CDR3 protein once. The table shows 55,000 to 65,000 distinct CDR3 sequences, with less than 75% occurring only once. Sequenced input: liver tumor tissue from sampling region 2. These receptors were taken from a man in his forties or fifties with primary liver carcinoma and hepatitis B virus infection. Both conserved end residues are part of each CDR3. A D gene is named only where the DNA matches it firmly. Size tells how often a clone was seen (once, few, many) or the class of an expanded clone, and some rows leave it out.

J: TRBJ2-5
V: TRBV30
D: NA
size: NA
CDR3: CALSTGGAETQYF
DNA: TGTGCCTTAAGCACAGGGGGGGCAGAGACCCAGTACTTC

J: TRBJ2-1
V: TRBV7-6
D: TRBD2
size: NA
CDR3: CASSSLAGGPSEQFF
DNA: TGTGCCAGCAGCTCGCTAGCGGGAGGGCCGTCTGAGCAGTTCTTC

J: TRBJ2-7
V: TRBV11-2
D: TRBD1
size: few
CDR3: CASSLRWTGEDEQYF
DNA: TGTGCTAGCAGCTTACGATGGACAGGGGAAGACGAGCAGTACTTC

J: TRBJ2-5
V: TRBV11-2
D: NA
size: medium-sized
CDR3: CASSSHLGVVVF
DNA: TGTGCCAGCAGCTCGCACTTGGGGGTGGTCGTCTTC

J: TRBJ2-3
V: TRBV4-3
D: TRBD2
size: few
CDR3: CATSQELSGGPDTQYF
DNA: TGCGCCACCAGCCAAGAGCTAAGCGGGGGACCAGATACGCAGTATTTT

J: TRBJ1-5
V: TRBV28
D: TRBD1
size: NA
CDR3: CASSISDRENQPQHF
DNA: TGTGCTAGCAGCATTTCGGACAGGGAAAATCAGCCCCAGCATTTT

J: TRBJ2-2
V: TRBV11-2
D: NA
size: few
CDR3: CACSQGVAGELFF
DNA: TGTGCCTGCAGCCAAGGTGTGGCCGGGGAGCTGTTTTTT

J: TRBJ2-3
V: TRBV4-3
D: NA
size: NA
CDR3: CAGSQDLGAGDTQYF
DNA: TGCGCCGGCAGCCAAGATCTGGGAGCGGGAGATACGCAGTATTTT

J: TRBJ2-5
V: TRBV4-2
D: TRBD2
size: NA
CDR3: CASSPSWTSLAAFEETQYF
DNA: TGTGCCAGCAGCCCCAGTTGGACTAGCCTAGCGGCCTTTGAAGAGACCCAGTACTTC

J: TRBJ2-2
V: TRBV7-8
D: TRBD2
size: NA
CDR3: CASSLGVAGLSGELLF
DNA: TGTGCCAGCAGCTTAGGAGTAGCGGGACTTTCCGGGGAGCTGCTTTTT

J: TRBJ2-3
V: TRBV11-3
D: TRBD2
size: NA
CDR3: CASNFSGRRTDTQYF
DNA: TGTGCCAGCAACTTTAGCGGGAGGCGGACAGATACACAGTATTTT

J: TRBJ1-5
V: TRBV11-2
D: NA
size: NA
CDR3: CASRLAGGQLNQPQHF
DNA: TGTGCCAGCAGGTTAGCGGGGGGTCAGCTCAATCAGCCCCAGCATTTT

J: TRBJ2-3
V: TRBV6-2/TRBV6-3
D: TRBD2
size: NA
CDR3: CANSFLRLAGAGADRQYF
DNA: TGTGCCAACAGCTTCCTCCGACTAGCGGGAGCGGGGGCAGATAGGCAGTATTTT

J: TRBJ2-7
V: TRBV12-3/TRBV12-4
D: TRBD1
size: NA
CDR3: CTCSMGTGESYEQYF
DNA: TGTACCTGCAGTATGGGGACAGGGGAGTCCTACGAGCAGTACTTC

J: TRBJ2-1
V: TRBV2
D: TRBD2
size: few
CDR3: CASRPRLAGLSLGNEQFF
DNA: TGTGCCAGCAGGCCAAGACTAGCGGGACTCTCCCTGGGGAATGAGCAGTTCTTC

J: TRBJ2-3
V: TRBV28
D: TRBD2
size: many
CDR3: CASSFSREGTDTQYF
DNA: TGTGCCAGCAGTTTTAGTCGGGAGGGCACAGATACGCAGTATTTT

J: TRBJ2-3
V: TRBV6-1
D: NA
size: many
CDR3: CASSDPRKLTDTQYF
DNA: TGTGCCAGCAGTGACCCTAGGAAGCTGACAGATACGCAGTATTTT

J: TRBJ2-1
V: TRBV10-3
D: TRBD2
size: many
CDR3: CAIWAGVEDNEQFF
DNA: TGTGCCATCTGGGCGGGAGTAGAAGACAATGAGCAGTTCTTC

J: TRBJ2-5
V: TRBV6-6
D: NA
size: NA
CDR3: CASSPHNVRAEETQYF
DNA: TGTGCCAGCAGTCCCCATAACGTGAGGGCCGAGGAGACCCAGTACTTC

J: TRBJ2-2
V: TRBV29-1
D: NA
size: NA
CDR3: CSVVAAGAYTGELLF
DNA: NA

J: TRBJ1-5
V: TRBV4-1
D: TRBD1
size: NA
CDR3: CARSQEVADRVLPQHF
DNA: TGCGCCAGGAGCCAAGAAGTCGCGGACAGGGTTCTGCCCCAGCATTTT

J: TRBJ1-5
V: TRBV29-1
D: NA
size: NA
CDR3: CSVGDPGGNQPQHF
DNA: TGCAGCGTCGGCGACCCAGGGGGCAATCAGCCCCAGCATTTT

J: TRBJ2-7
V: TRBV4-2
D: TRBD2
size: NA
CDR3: CASSGKAGLEGGPYEQYF
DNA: TGTGCCAGCAGTGGAAAAGCGGGACTAGAGGGAGGGCCATACGAGCAGTACTTC

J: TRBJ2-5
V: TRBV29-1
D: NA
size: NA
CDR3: CSAGGLRAETLYF
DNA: TGCAGCGCTGGGGGCCTTCGGGCGGAGACCCTGTACTTC

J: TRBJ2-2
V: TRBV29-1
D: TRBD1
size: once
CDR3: CSVGTGPKARELFF
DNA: TGCAGCGTTGGGACAGGGCCAAAGGCCCGGGAGCTGTTTTTT

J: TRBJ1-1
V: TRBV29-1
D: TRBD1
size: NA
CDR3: CSVAGGRGMNTEAFF
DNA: TGCAGCGTTGCAGGGGGTCGGGGGATGAACACTGAAGCCTTCTTT

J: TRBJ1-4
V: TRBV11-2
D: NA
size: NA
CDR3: CASSEIPGGANEKLFF
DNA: TGTGCTAGCAGCGAGATTCCAGGAGGAGCAAATGAAAAACTGTTTTTT

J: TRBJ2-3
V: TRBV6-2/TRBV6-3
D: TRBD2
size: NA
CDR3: CVSSPQRLAGDGDSQYF
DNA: TGTGTCAGCAGTCCCCAACGACTAGCGGGAGATGGAGATTCGCAGTATTTT

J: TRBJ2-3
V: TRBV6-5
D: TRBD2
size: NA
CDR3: CVSRSGLAGTDTQYF
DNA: TGTGTCAGCAGGTCTGGACTAGCTGGTACAGATACGCAGTATTTT

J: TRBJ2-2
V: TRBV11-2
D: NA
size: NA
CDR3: CASSEPPGDRGLRELFF
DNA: TGTGCCAGTAGCGAGCCACCAGGGGATCGGGGGTTACGGGAGCTGTTTTTT

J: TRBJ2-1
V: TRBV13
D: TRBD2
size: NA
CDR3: CASSLGLVGNNEQFF
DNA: TGTGCCAGTAGCTTGGGACTAGTGGGAAACAATGAGCAGTTCTTC